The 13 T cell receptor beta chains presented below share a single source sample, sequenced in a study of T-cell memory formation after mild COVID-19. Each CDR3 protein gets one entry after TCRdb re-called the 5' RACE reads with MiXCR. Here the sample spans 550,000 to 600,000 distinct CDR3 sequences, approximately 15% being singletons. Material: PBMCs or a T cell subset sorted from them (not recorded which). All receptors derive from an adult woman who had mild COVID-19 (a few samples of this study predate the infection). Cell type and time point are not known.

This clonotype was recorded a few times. CDR3 nucleotide sequence: TGTGCCAGCAGCCCGGACCGATCCCTTGGGCGCGAGCAGTACTTC. Amino acids: CASSPDRSLGREQYF. The chain joins TRBV5-6 to TRBJ2-7; no firm D call. CDR1 is SGHDT, CDR2 YYEEEE, per germline. With 4 bases removed from V and 6 bases from J, the gap between germline ends came to 20 bases. The CDR3 is 15 amino acids. Full variable domain (missing parts from reference TRBV5-6 and TRBJ2-7): DAGVTQSPTHLIKTRGQQVTLRCSPKSGHDTVSWYQQALGQGPQFIFQYYEEEERQRGNFPDRFSGHQFPNYSSELNVNALLLGDSALYLCASSPDRSLGREQYFGPGTRLTVT.

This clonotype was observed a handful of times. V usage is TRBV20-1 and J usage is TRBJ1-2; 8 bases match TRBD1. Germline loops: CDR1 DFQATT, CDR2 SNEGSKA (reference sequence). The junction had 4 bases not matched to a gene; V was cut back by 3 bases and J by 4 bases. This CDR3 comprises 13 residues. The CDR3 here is CSASAGTGYGYTF. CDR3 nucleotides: TGCAGTGCTAGCGCCGGGACAGGCTATGGCTACACCTTC.

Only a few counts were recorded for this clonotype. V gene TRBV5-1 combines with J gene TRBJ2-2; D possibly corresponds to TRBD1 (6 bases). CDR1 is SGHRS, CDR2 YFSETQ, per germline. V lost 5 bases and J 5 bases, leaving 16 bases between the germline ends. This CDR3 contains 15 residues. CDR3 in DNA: TGCGCCAGCAGTCCGGGACACTCCGATACCGGGGAGCTGTTTTTT. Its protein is CASSPGHSDTGELFF.

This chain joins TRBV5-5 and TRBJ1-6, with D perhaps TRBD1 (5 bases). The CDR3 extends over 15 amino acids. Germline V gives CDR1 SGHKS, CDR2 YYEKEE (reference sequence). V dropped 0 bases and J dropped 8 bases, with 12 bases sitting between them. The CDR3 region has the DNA TGTGCCAGCAGCTTGGCGACAGTGAGCGATTCACCCCTCCACTTT. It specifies CASSLATVSDSPLHF.

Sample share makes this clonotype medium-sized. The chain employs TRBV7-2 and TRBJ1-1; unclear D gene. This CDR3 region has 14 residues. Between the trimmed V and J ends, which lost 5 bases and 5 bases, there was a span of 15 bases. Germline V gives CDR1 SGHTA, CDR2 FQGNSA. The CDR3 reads CASSLRGVRTEAFF. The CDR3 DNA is TGTGCCAGCAGCCTACGTGGGGTAAGGACTGAAGCTTTCTTT. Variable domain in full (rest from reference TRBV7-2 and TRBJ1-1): GAGVSQSPSNKVTEKGKDVELRCDPISGHTALYWYRQSLGQGLEFLIYFQGNSAPDKSGLPSDRFSAERTGGSVSTLTIQRTQQEDSAVYLCASSLRGVRTEAFFGQGTRLTVV.

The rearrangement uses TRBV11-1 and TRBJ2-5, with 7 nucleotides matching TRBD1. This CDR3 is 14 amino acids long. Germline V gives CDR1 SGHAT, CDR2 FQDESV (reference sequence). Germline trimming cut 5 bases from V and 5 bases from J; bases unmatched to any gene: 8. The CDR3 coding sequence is TGTGCCAGCAGCCCTAACAGGGGTCACGAGACCCAGTACTTC. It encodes CASSPNRGHETQYF.

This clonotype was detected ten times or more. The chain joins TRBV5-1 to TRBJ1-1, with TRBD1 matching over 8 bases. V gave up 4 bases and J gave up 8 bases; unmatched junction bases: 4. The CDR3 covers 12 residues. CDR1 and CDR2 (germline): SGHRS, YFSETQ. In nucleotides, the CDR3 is TGCGCCAGCAGCCGCGGACAGGGCGAAGCTTTCTTT. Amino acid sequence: CASSRGQGEAFF.

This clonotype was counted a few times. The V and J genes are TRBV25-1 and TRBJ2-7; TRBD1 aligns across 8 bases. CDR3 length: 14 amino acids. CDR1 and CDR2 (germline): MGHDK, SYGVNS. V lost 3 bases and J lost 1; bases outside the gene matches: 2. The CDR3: CASSENRGSYEQYF. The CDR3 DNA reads TGTGCCAGCAGTGAGAACAGGGGGTCCTACGAGCAGTACTTC.

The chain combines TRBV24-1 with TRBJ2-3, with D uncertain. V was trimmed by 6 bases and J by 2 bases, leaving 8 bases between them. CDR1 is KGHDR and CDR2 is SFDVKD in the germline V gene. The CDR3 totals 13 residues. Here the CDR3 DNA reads TGTGCCACCAGTCTTGATTACACAGATACGCAGTATTTT. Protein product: CATSLDYTDTQYF.

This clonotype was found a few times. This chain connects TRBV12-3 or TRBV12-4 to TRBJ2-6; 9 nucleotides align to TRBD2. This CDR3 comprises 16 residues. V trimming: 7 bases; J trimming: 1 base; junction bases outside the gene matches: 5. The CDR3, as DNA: TGTGCCAGCAAGTTGCGGGGGGGATCTGGGGCCAACGTCCTGACTTTC. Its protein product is CASKLRGGSGANVLTF.

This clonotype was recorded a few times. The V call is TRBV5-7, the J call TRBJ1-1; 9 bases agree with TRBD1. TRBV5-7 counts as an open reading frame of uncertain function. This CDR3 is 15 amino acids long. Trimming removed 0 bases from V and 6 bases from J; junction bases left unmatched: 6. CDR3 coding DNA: TGTGCCAGCAGCTTGGGACAGGGGGTGAGGGCTGAAGCTTTCTTT. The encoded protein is CASSLGQGVRAEAFF.

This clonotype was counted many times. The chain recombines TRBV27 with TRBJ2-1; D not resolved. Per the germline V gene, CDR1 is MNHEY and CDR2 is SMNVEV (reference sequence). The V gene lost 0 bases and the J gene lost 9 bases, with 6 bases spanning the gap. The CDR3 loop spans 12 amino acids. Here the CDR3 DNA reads TGTGCCAGCAGTTTATCGGGCCTTGAGCAGTTCTTC. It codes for CASSLSGLEQFF.

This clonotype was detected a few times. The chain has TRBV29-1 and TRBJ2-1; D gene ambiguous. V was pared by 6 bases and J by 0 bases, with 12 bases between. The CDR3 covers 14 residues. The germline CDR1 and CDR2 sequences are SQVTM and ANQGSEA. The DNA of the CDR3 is TGCAGCGTAAGACACCGAGCCTCCTACAATGAGCAGTTCTTC. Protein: CSVRHRASYNEQFF.